The 6 T cell receptor beta chains below were found in one sample sequenced in a study of siplizumab effects on memory and regulatory T cells. The method was immunoSEQ multiplex PCR; TCRdb's version includes in-frame clones alone and lacks a portion of them. The table has approximately 100,000 clones, roughly 91% seen once. The sequenced material came from non-Treg CD4+ T cells sorted from blood. The source is a human donor in good health.

For this clone: One end of the junction varies from germline; a read error may be responsible. CDR3 nucleotide sequence: TGTGCTAGCAGCTTACAGGGACGTCAAGAGACCCAGTACTTC. This codes for CASSLQGRQETQYF. This chain connects TRBV7-7 to TRBJ2-5, with D possibly being TRBD1 (6 bases). The CDR3 spans 14 residues. Germline V gene sequence: CDR1 SSHAT, CDR2 FNYEAQ (reference sequence). Supplemented by reference TRBV7-7 and TRBJ2-5, the full variable domain reads GAGVSQSPRYKVTKRGQDVTLRCDPISSHATLYWYQQALGQGPEFLTYFNYEAQPDKSGLPSDRFSAERPEGSISTLTIQRTEQRDSAMYRCASSLQGRQETQYFGPGTRLLVL.

The chain is built from TRBV6-5 and TRBJ2-7; 8 positions match TRBD1. Germline V gives CDR1 MNHEY, CDR2 SVGAGI. The ends lost 7 bases at V and 0 bases at J; junction bases unmatched: 5. This CDR3 spans 14 amino acids. The CDR3 sequence is CASKEQGGSYEQYF. The CDR3 DNA reads as TGTGCCAGCAAAGAACAGGGGGGCTCCTACGAGCAGTACTTC.

In its sample, this clone was seen once. This chain links TRBV25-1 with TRBJ2-7, with unresolved D. Per the germline V gene, CDR1 is MGHDK and CDR2 is SYGVNS. The CDR3 length is 11 residues. The germline V and J ends were trimmed by 4 bases and 4 bases, with 5 bases remaining between them. CDR3 DNA sequence: TGTGCCAGCAGTGGGGTTTACGAGCAGTACTTC. Its protein is CASSGVYEQYF.

The chain carries TRBV7-9 and TRBJ1-2, with 7 bases fitting TRBD1. V was pared by 1 base and J by 1 base, with 3 bases of the junction left unmatched. Germline-derived CDR1 and CDR2 are SEHNR and FQNEAQ (reference sequence). CDR3 length: 15 amino acids. The CDR3 here is CASSLGQGVNYGYTF. CDR3 coding DNA: TGTGCCAGCAGCTTAGGACAGGGTGTTAACTATGGCTACACCTTC.

V and J are TRBV23-1 and TRBJ2-1; TRBD2 agrees at 9 bases. TRBV23-1 is noted as an ORF with a role that remains uncertain. This CDR3 contains 17 residues. V lost 7 bases to trimming and J lost 6 bases; unmatched junction nucleotides: 16. CDR3 sequence reads: CASIHVPWREGPNEQFF. The DNA of the CDR3 is TGCGCCAGCATTCACGTCCCCTGGCGGGAGGGCCCCAATGAGCAGTTCTTC.

This clone was found once. The chain joins TRBV10-1 to TRBJ2-3; 10 positions agree with TRBD2. In germline, CDR1 is WNHNN, CDR2 SYGVQD (reference sequence). Germline trimming cut 0 bases from V and 5 bases from J; bases unmatched to any gene: 5. The CDR3 sequence is 16 residues long. The DNA of the CDR3 is TGCGCCAGCAGTGAGTCGAGCGGGAGGGAGGGAGATACGCAGTATTTT. It translates to CASSESSGREGDTQYF.